The 32 T cell receptor beta chains in this list originate from one sample, sequenced in a study of Ad26.COV2.S vaccination and SARS-CoV-2 variants (dated by TCRdb to the early 2020s). The method was the immunoSEQ multiplex PCR assay. This is the immuneACCESS table as TCRdb keeps it, with only in-frame sequences that have V and J called. A part of the clones is gone; compared with another copy, unresolved V genes explain less than half, and the rest is unexplained. In all, the sample holds more than 400,000 clones, and roughly 87% of those were seen once. The ten top clones hold around 4.5% of the sample. The sample's treatment or condition label, in plain terms: 19 received Ad26.COV2.S at low or high dose, single or two shots; 5 received placebo; per-sample allocation not given. Repertoires of vaccine and placebo recipients were sequenced from samples taken on day 63 after the first injection. Source: peripheral blood, taken in a trial of Ad26.COV2.S vaccine versus placebo. The receptors come from a person between 18 and 65 years old who received the Ad26.COV2.S COVID-19 vaccine or a placebo.

The V and J genes are TRBV5-1 and TRBJ1-1; D possibly corresponds to TRBD1 (6 bases). CDR1 SGHRS and CDR2 YFSETQ come from the germline V gene. CDR3 length: 14 residues. Trimming stripped 1 base from V and 4 bases from J, with 11 bases between. The CDR3 coding sequence is TGCGCCAGCAGCTTGAGGGGGGGAAGCACTGAAGCTTTCTTT. This codes for CASSLRGGSTEAFF.

This chain joins TRBV6-2 or TRBV6-3 and TRBJ1-2; D is possibly TRBD1 (5 bases). V lost 2 bases and J 8 bases, leaving 12 bases between the germline ends. The CDR3 spans 13 residues. The V gene's germline CDR1 is MNHEY and CDR2 SVGEGT. CDR3 amino acids: CASSYLRAGGYTF. The DNA of the CDR3 is TGTGCCAGCAGTTACCTCAGGGCGGGAGGCTACACCTTC.

This clone was counted only a few times. V and J are TRBV7-3 and TRBJ1-5; D not certain. Deletions cut 0 bases from V and 2 bases from J, with 8 bases between. The CDR3 has 15 amino acids. Germline CDR1 and CDR2: SGHTA and FQGTGA. In DNA form, the CDR3 reads TGTGCCAGCAGCTTAACGGCCGGGGGCAATCAGCCCCAGCATTTT. This translates into CASSLTAGGNQPQHF.

This chain connects TRBV10-2 to TRBJ1-2; 8 nucleotides line up with TRBD1. The V and J ends lost 6 bases and 0 bases, in that order; junction bases with no gene match: 12. The germline V gene has CDR1 WSHSY and CDR2 SAAADI. The CDR3 has 17 amino acids. The CDR3: CASRGGTGQGANYGYTF. Written as DNA, the CDR3 is TGCGCCAGCAGAGGAGGAACCGGACAGGGAGCTAACTATGGCTACACCTTC.

The chain joins TRBV14 to TRBJ2-7, with no clear D. V was clipped by 3 bases and J by 2 bases, with 11 bases between them. This CDR3 contains 14 residues. Germline V gene data show CDR1 as SGHDN and CDR2 as FVKESK. The CDR3 is CASSHQPRPYEQYF. CDR3 in DNA: TGTGCCAGCAGCCACCAACCACGGCCCTACGAGCAGTACTTC. Supplemented by reference TRBV14 and TRBJ2-7, the full variable domain reads EAGVTQFPSHSVIEKGQTVTLRCDPISGHDNLYWYRRVMGKEIKFLLHFVKESKQDESGMPNNRFLAERTGGTYSTLKVQPAELEDSGVYFCASSHQPRPYEQYFGPGTRLTVT.

The V call is TRBV9, the J call TRBJ1-3; D remains ambiguous. V lost 0 bases and J 3 bases, leaving 7 bases between the germline ends. The CDR3 runs to 14 residues. The germline V gene has CDR1 SGDLS and CDR2 YYNGEE. CDR3 bases: TGTGCCAGCAGCGTAGTATCCGTTGGAAACACCATATATTTT. It is translated as CASSVVSVGNTIYF.

The chain employs TRBV5-6 and TRBJ2-7; no definite D call. The V and J ends lost 3 bases and 0 bases respectively, with 16 bases between them. Germline V gives CDR1 SGHDT, CDR2 YYEEEE. The length of the CDR3 is 16 residues. CDR3 region: CASSYRALAYSYEQYF. Here the CDR3 DNA reads TGTGCCAGCAGCTACAGAGCCCTGGCCTACTCCTACGAGCAGTACTTC.

This clone was observed a single time. The chain uses TRBV6-4 and TRBJ2-1; D unclear. CDR3 length equals 15 residues. Germline lookup yields CDR1 MRHNA and CDR2 SNTAGT. Deletions cut 5 bases from V and 0 bases from J, with 11 bases between. The CDR3 DNA sequence: TGTGCCAGCAGTCCTGGGCGCCGCTCCTACAATGAGCAGTTCTTC. This codes for CASSPGRRSYNEQFF.

The J gene is TRBJ1-3, the V gene TRBV10-3; a weak D match, TRBD1 (5 bases). The germline gives CDR1 ENHRY, CDR2 SYGVKD. Trimming stripped 10 bases from V and 2 bases from J, with 12 bases between. CDR3 length equals 13 residues. CDR3 sequence: CANRGTAGNTIYF. The CDR3 region has the DNA TGTGCCAACCGGGGGACGGCTGGAAACACCATATATTTT.

The V call is TRBV12-3 or TRBV12-4, the J call TRBJ2-5; tentatively, D is TRBD2 (6 bases). The CDR3 loop spans 13 amino acids. V dropped 5 bases and J dropped 5 bases, with 12 bases sitting between them. CDR3 nucleotides: TGTGCCAGCAGTCCAGCGGGTTCGGAGACCCAGTACTTC. It specifies CASSPAGSETQYF.

The rearrangement links TRBV4-2 to TRBJ2-2, with TRBD2 as a possible D gene (6 bases). Trimming removed 0 bases at V and 9 bases at J, with 11 bases between. The CDR3 contains 14 residues. Germline loops: CDR1 LGHNA, CDR2 YNFKEQ. The CDR3 here is CASSQDAAGRELFF. Here the CDR3 DNA reads TGTGCCAGCAGCCAAGACGCGGCGGGACGGGAGCTGTTTTTT.

This chain joins TRBV19 and TRBJ2-7; D unclear. The CDR3 has 12 amino acids. V was cut by 5 bases and J by 6 bases, with 11 bases left in between. CDR1 is LNHDA and CDR2 is SQIVND in the germline V gene (reference sequence). The CDR3 reads CASSHRSGEQYF. DNA for the CDR3: TGTGCCAGTAGTCATCGGTCGGGCGAGCAGTACTTC. The full variable domain, rest sourced from reference TRBV19 and TRBJ2-7, is DGGITQSPKYLFRKEGQNVTLSCEQNLNHDAMYWYRQDPGQGLRLIYYSQIVNDFQKGDIAEGYSVSREKKESFPLTVTSAQKNPTAFYLCASSHRSGEQYFGPGTRLTVT.

This chain connects TRBV28 to TRBJ2-3; D remains unclear. The ends were cut back, 5 bases at V and 6 bases at J, with 6 bases in the middle. Germline CDR1 and CDR2: MDHEN and SYDVKM. This CDR3 spans 11 amino acids. The CDR3 DNA follows: TGTGCCAGCAGTCCCTTGGATACGCAGTATTTT. Translation: CASSPLDTQYF.

The J gene is TRBJ2-5, the V gene TRBV4-2, with D hard to call. The CDR3 extends over 14 amino acids. V was trimmed by 5 bases and J by 5 bases, leaving 15 bases between them. Germline V CDR1 and CDR2: LGHNA, YNFKEQ. CDR3 sequence reads: CASSAEGKGETQYF. As DNA, the CDR3 is TGTGCCAGCAGCGCCGAAGGCAAAGGGGAGACCCAGTACTTC.

The chain combines TRBV18 with TRBJ1-1; D is perhaps TRBD1 (6 bases). Trimming took 2 bases from V and 1 from J, leaving 20 bases between them. Germline V gene lookup returns CDR1 KGHSH and CDR2 LQKENI. This CDR3 has 18 amino acids. The CDR3 sequence is CASSPAHPPGHANTEAFF. The CDR3 coding sequence is TGTGCCAGCTCACCAGCGCACCCCCCGGGACATGCGAACACTGAAGCTTTCTTT.

This clone was counted once. The chain uses TRBV14 and TRBJ1-1; D gene unclear. The CDR3 sequence is 13 residues long. Germline CDR1 and CDR2: SGHDN and FVKESK. Trimming removed 4 bases at V and 5 bases at J, with 11 bases between. The chain's CDR3 is CASSLRIGTEAFF. The DNA for the CDR3 is TGTGCCAGCAGCCTAAGGATTGGGACTGAAGCTTTCTTT. The full variable domain, rest sourced from reference TRBV14 and TRBJ1-1, is EAGVTQFPSHSVIEKGQTVTLRCDPISGHDNLYWYRRVMGKEIKFLLHFVKESKQDESGMPNNRFLAERTGGTYSTLKVQPAELEDSGVYFCASSLRIGTEAFFGQGTRLTVV.

The V call is TRBV6-2 or TRBV6-3, the J call TRBJ2-5; 15 bases are shared with TRBD2. Germline values: CDR1 MNHEY, CDR2 SVGEGT. V was pared by 5 bases and J by 5 bases, with 6 bases of the junction left unmatched. This CDR3 has 16 amino acids. The CDR3, as DNA: TGTGCCAGCAGTCACCCGGGACTAGCGGGGGGTGAGACCCAGTACTTC. Translating it yields CASSHPGLAGGETQYF.

V is TRBV27 and J is TRBJ2-7; D remains unclear. CDR3 length: 12 amino acids. Trimming removed 6 bases at V and 4 bases at J, with 10 bases between. Germline V lookup: CDR1 MNHEY, CDR2 SMNVEV (reference sequence). The CDR3 region has the DNA TGTGCCAGCAGCTCGGACGGATACGAGCAGTACTTC. It is translated as CASSSDGYEQYF.

In nucleotides, the CDR3 is TGTGCCAGTAGTATAAGTGCTCAGCCCCAGCATTTT. Translating gives CASSISAQPQHF. The chain is built from TRBV19 and TRBJ1-5; D is unclear. V lost 2 bases and J lost 6, with 5 bases in between. Germline CDR1 and CDR2: LNHDA and SQIVND (reference sequence). The CDR3 spans 12 residues.

The chain has TRBV10-3 and TRBJ2-7, with D possibly TRBD1 on 6 matching bases. V lost 6 bases and J lost 1, with 13 bases in between. Looked up from germline, CDR1 is ENHRY and CDR2 is SYGVKD. The CDR3 is 14 amino acids. CDR3 DNA: TGTGCCATCAGGAATCTCGACAGGTCCTACGAGCAGTACTTC. Amino acid sequence: CAIRNLDRSYEQYF.

The chain is built from TRBV29-1 and TRBJ2-2; D is ambiguous. Germline CDR1 reads SQVTM; CDR2 reads ANQGSEA. V dropped 7 bases and J dropped 1 base, with 4 bases sitting between them. The CDR3 is 11 residues long. DNA for the CDR3: TGCAGCGCAGAGAACACCGGGGAGCTGTTTTTT. This sequence encodes CSAENTGELFF.

The J gene is TRBJ2-1, the V gene TRBV7-2; the D gene is possibly TRBD2 (6 bases). V gave up 4 bases and J gave up 7 bases, with 14 bases separating them. Germline CDR1 reads SGHTA; CDR2 reads FQGNSA. This CDR3 has 14 amino acids. The CDR3 bases are TGTGCCAGCAGCTCCTCCGGGACTTTGAATGAGCAGTTCTTC. This gives the protein CASSSSGTLNEQFF.

V and J are TRBV6-1 and TRBJ1-4, with D unresolved. The CDR3 runs 14 residues. CDR1 MNHNS and CDR2 SASEGT come from the germline V gene. Between the trimmed V and J ends, which lost 3 bases and 7 bases, there was a span of 12 bases. This CDR3 is CASSDFSRGEKLFF. As DNA, the CDR3 is TGTGCCAGCAGTGATTTTTCTCGCGGTGAAAAACTGTTTTTT.

This chain uses TRBV3-1 (or the pseudogene TRBV3-2) with TRBJ2-7, with D unclear. This CDR3 is built from 14 residues. Germline CDR1 LGHDT, CDR2 YNNKEL (reference sequence). Trimming left V 0 bases short and J 0 bases short, with 6 bases between. CDR3 amino acids: CASSQEYSSYEQYF. The CDR3 DNA sequence: TGTGCCAGCAGCCAAGAGTACTCCTCCTACGAGCAGTACTTC.

This chain links TRBV5-1 with TRBJ2-1; D tentatively fits TRBD1 or TRBD2 (5 bases each). V was cut by 6 bases and J by 4 bases, with 14 bases left in between. This CDR3 has 14 amino acids. The germline V gene encodes CDR1 SGHRS and CDR2 YFSETQ. The CDR3, as DNA: TGCGCCAGCAATGGGGGAAACCTTTACAATGAGCAGTTCTTC. This sequence encodes CASNGGNLYNEQFF.

V usage is TRBV3-1 (or the pseudogene TRBV3-2) and J usage is TRBJ2-5; D is unclear. V was clipped by 3 bases and J by 1 base, with 3 bases between them. This CDR3 region has 12 residues. CDR1 is LGHDT, CDR2 YNNKEL, per germline (reference sequence). CDR3 region: CASSQIQETQYF. The CDR3 coding sequence is TGTGCCAGCAGCCAGATCCAAGAGACCCAGTACTTC.

The chain recombines TRBV29-1 with TRBJ2-7; D is uncertain. CDR1 SQVTM and CDR2 ANQGSEA come from the germline V gene. This CDR3 region has 14 residues. Trimming removed 4 bases at V and 0 bases at J, with 13 bases between. The CDR3 DNA reads as TGCAGCGTTGTTACGGGCGGCCTCTCCTACGAGCAGTACTTC. Amino acid sequence: CSVVTGGLSYEQYF.

This clone was counted only a few times. The chain recombines TRBV6-1 with TRBJ1-2; D may be TRBD1 (5 bases). The CDR3 extends over 11 amino acids. CDR1 is MNHNS, CDR2 SASEGT, per germline. Trimming removed 0 bases at V and 10 bases at J, with 6 bases between. The CDR3 nucleotides are TGTGCCAGCAGTGAAGCGGGGGACTACACCTTC. This translates into CASSEAGDYTF.

The rearrangement links TRBV9 to TRBJ2-3; 12 nucleotides match TRBD2. The V gene's germline CDR1 is SGDLS and CDR2 YYNGEE. With 0 bases clipped from V and 5 bases from J, the junction kept 13 bases outside the gene matches. The CDR3 extends over 19 amino acids. Here the CDR3 DNA reads TGTGCCAGCAGCGTAGGGCTAGCGGGAGGGGGCCTTCTGGGAGATACGCAGTATTTT. This encodes CASSVGLAGGGLLGDTQYF.

The chain couples TRBV5-1 to TRBJ2-2; D gene unclear. The CDR3 is made up of 14 amino acids. Germline loops: CDR1 SGHRS, CDR2 YFSETQ. The V end was cut by 6 bases, the J end by 5 bases, with 14 bases between. CDR3 region: CASTLAGSTGELFF. The CDR3 coding sequence is TGCGCCAGCACGTTGGCCGGTTCGACCGGGGAGCTGTTTTTT.

The chain links TRBV7-8 to TRBJ2-7, with a possible D match to TRBD2 (5 bases). CDR3 length equals 14 residues. V was shortened by 1 base and J by 9 bases, with 16 bases between the two germline ends. Germline CDR1 and CDR2: SGHVS and FQNEAQ. The CDR3 bases are TGTGCCAGCAGCTTAGAGCATAGCGATTCATGGCAGTACTTC. Translation: CASSLEHSDSWQYF.

This clone occurred a few times. Distinct nucleotide sequences in the sample also encode this CDR3. V usage is TRBV18 and J usage is TRBJ1-1; no clear D. The CDR3 length is 12 residues. Trimming removed 2 bases from V and 1 base from J, with 2 bases in between. Germline V lookup: CDR1 KGHSH, CDR2 LQKENI. The CDR3 protein is CASSPGNTEAFF. In nucleotides, the CDR3 is TGTGCCAGCTCACCAGGGAACACTGAAGCTTTCTTT.